Following are 16 T cell receptor beta chains from one sample sequenced in a study of T cell responses to AZD1222 COVID-19 vaccine. Sequencing was performed with immunoSEQ multiplex PCR; in TCRdb, only in-frame clones are kept and a portion is missing. The sample records 110,000 to 150,000 clones, about 93% being singletons. The sequencing here drew on peripheral blood, taken on day 0 of AZD1222 vaccination. The receptors were gathered from an adult in good health.

The rearrangement links TRBV7-9 to TRBJ2-2; weak D call: TRBD1 (5 bases). The CDR3 extends over 13 amino acids. Germline V lookup: CDR1 SEHNR, CDR2 FQNEAQ (reference sequence). Trimming removed 5 bases at V and 3 bases at J, with 7 bases between. Written as DNA, the CDR3 is TGTGCCAGCAGCGCAGGGTACACCGGGGAGCTGTTTTTT. Translating it yields CASSAGYTGELFF. Full variable domain (rest looked up from reference TRBV7-9 and TRBJ2-2): DTGVSQNPRHKITKRGQNVTFRCDPISEHNRLYWYRQTLGQGPEFLTYFQNEAQLEKSRLLSDRFSAERPKGSFSTLEIQRTEQGDSAMYLCASSAGYTGELFFGEGSRLTVL.

The genes are TRBV19 and TRBJ1-5; 7 bases are a match to TRBD1. The V gene's germline CDR1 is LNHDA and CDR2 SQIVND (reference sequence). This CDR3 has 16 residues. V gave up 4 bases and J gave up 2 bases; unmatched junction bases: 8. CDR3 sequence (DNA): TGTGCCAGTAGTACGTTAGGACAGGCTGGCAATCAGCCCCAGCATTTT. It codes for CASSTLGQAGNQPQHF.

CDR3 coding DNA: TGCGCCAGCAGCCAAGGAGGCGGGAGGTACACCGGGGAGCTGTTTTTT. Translation: CASSQGGGRYTGELFF. V is TRBV4-1 and J is TRBJ2-2, with 8 bases that match TRBD2. There are 16 residues in the CDR3. CDR1 is MGHRA and CDR2 is YSYEKL in the germline V gene. Trimming took 1 base from V and 3 from J; bases not matched to a gene: 4.

The chain carries TRBV5-6 and TRBJ2-7, with TRBD1 matching over 8 bases. CDR3 length: 16 residues. Trimming at V came to 0 bases and at J to 3 bases, leaving 8 bases not matched to a gene. CDR1 SGHDT and CDR2 YYEEEE come from the germline V gene. The CDR3: CASSLDPGGINYEQYF. The CDR3, as DNA: TGTGCCAGCAGCTTGGATCCAGGGGGCATAAACTACGAGCAGTACTTC.

The J gene is TRBJ2-7, the V gene TRBV6-4; 12 bases map to TRBD2. V lost 8 bases, J lost 0 bases, and 20 bases stayed unmatched. The CDR3 is 20 amino acids. Germline CDR1 reads MRHNA; CDR2 reads SNTAGT. CDR3 bases: TGTGCCAGCCCCCCGTCACCGGGGCTAGCGGGAGGGAATCTCTCCTACGAGCAGTACTTC. This sequence encodes CASPPSPGLAGGNLSYEQYF.

V usage is TRBV21-1 and J usage is TRBJ2-2; the table assigns TRBD2, which was not confirmed against the DNA. TRBV21-1 is a pseudogene. This CDR3 has 12 amino acids. This chain's CDR3 is CAGEGGAGELFF. CDR3 DNA sequence: TGTGCCGGCGAAGGGGGGGCCGGGGAGCTGTTTTTT.

The chain recombines TRBV3-1 (or the pseudogene TRBV3-2) with TRBJ2-7; D remains ambiguous. Germline CDR1 and CDR2: LGHDT and YNNKEL (reference sequence). V lost 1 base and J 3 bases, leaving 7 bases between the germline ends. CDR3 length: 13 residues. The CDR3 spells CASSQVKNYEQYF. The DNA for the CDR3 is TGTGCCAGCAGCCAAGTTAAAAACTACGAGCAGTACTTC.

The V and J genes are TRBV10-2 and TRBJ2-3; D not resolved. Germline values: CDR1 WSHSY, CDR2 SAAADI. This CDR3 is built from 13 residues. V shed 4 bases and J shed 2 bases, with 7 bases lying between them. The CDR3 is CASSGGPTDTQYF. Here the CDR3 DNA reads TGCGCCAGCAGTGGAGGCCCCACAGATACGCAGTATTTT.

The V gene is TRBV5-1, the J gene TRBJ2-2; D possibly corresponds to TRBD1 (6 bases). This CDR3 has 17 amino acids. The germline V gene has CDR1 SGHRS and CDR2 YFSETQ. V was pared by 0 bases and J by 0 bases, with 12 bases between. The CDR3 region is CASSLDAGAPNTGELFF. The CDR3 bases are TGCGCCAGCAGCTTGGACGCAGGGGCCCCGAACACCGGGGAGCTGTTTTTT.

CDR3 amino acids: CAWSGKGHNYGYTF. The DNA of the CDR3 is TGTGCCTGGAGCGGAAAGGGGCATAACTATGGCTACACCTTC. The V gene is TRBV30, the J gene TRBJ1-2, with a tentative D call TRBD1 (5 bases). The CDR3 loop spans 14 amino acids. V lost 3 bases to trimming and J lost 1 base, with 12 bases between them. Per the germline V gene, CDR1 is GTSNPN and CDR2 is SVGIG (reference sequence).

The V gene is TRBV5-1, the J gene TRBJ1-4; a possible D gene is TRBD1 (6 bases). The CDR3 consists of 17 residues. Trimming took off 0 bases at V and 7 bases at J, with 19 bases between the two ends. CDR1 and CDR2 (germline): SGHRS, YFSETQ. The CDR3: CASSLGEGGPATEKLFF. DNA of the CDR3: TGCGCCAGCAGCTTGGGGGAGGGGGGCCCAGCAACTGAAAAACTGTTTTTT.

This clone was seen only once. The V and J genes are TRBV5-1 and TRBJ2-5; D unclear. The CDR3 has 11 residues. V shed 6 bases and J shed 4 bases, with 7 bases lying between them. CDR1 and CDR2 (germline): SGHRS, YFSETQ. DNA of the CDR3: TGCGCCAGCAAGGTCGCAGAGACCCAGTACTTC. It specifies CASKVAETQYF.

This clone was detected only once. This chain links TRBV5-1 with TRBJ2-5; D perhaps matches TRBD2 (7 bases). The CDR3 is made up of 17 amino acids. V lost 0 bases, J lost 1 base, and 16 bases lay in between. The germline CDR1 and CDR2 sequences are SGHRS and YFSETQ. The CDR3 loop is CASSLAGRGRGQETQYF. The CDR3 DNA is TGCGCCAGCAGCTTGGCCGGGCGGGGGCGAGGCCAAGAGACCCAGTACTTC.

The chain has TRBV29-1 and TRBJ1-3, with D unclear. The V end was cut by 5 bases, the J end by 5 bases, with 7 bases between. CDR1 is SQVTM, CDR2 ANQGSEA, per germline. The CDR3 extends over 11 amino acids. Here the CDR3 DNA reads TGCAGCGTTAGCGTCAGAAACACCATATATTTT. Protein sequence: CSVSVRNTIYF. The complete variable domain, with remaining parts taken from reference TRBV29-1 and TRBJ1-3, reads SAVISQKPSRDICQRGTSLTIQCQVDSQVTMMFWYRQQPGQSLTLIATANQGSEATYESGFVIDKFPISRPNLTFSTLTVSNMSPEDSSIYLCSVSVRNTIYFGEGSWLTVV.

The chain combines TRBV5-1 with TRBJ2-3; 8 nucleotides agree with TRBD2. Germline-derived CDR1 and CDR2 are SGHRS and YFSETQ. Germline trimming cut 1 base from V and 5 bases from J; bases unmatched to any gene: 9. The CDR3 runs to 16 residues. The CDR3 DNA reads TGCGCCAGCAGCTTGTGGTCTAGCGGGTCTGGAGATACGCAGTATTTT. It yields the protein CASSLWSSGSGDTQYF.

This clone was seen only once. The chain is built from TRBV28 and TRBJ2-3; the match to TRBD1 covers 8 bases. This CDR3 region has 16 residues. With 6 bases clipped from V and 4 bases from J, the junction kept 12 bases outside the gene matches. CDR1 and CDR2 (germline): MDHEN, SYDVKM. The CDR3 DNA is TGTGCCAGCAGCCGACCCTGGACAGGGAACGCAGATACGCAGTATTTT. Translated, it gives CASSRPWTGNADTQYF. The full variable domain, with the rest looked up from reference TRBV28 and TRBJ2-3, is DVKVTQSSRYLVKRTGEKVFLECVQDMDHENMFWYRQDPGLGLRLIYFSYDVKMKEKGDIPEGYSVSREKKERFSLILESASTNQTSMYLCASSRPWTGNADTQYFGPGTRLTVL.